The clone carrying this T cell receptor (beta chain) was counted ten times or more. The antigen remains undetermined. The study based diagnoses on clinical symptoms, serum thyroxine and TRAb, thyroid ultrasound and orbital computed tomography. Template material for amplifying TCR beta CDR3 regions consisted of RNA transcripts. The HTBI primer set served for first-round RT-PCR of the TCR CDR3. TCRdb used MiXCR to reprocess the multiplex PCR reads, holding one entry per CDR3 protein. The sample yields some 600,000 distinct CDR3 sequences, approximately 13% seen once. This sample is drawn from a study of T cells in Graves' hyperthyroidism and ophthalmopathy. Looking at the study overall: Peripheral blood was collected at initial diagnosis, before any treatment. Study findings and constraints: Ophthalmopathy was told apart from stable hyperthyroidism by a 13 V-J model. The model foresaw ophthalmopathy a median 6.5 months prior to onset.

Sequencing was carried out using blood. The clonotype originates from a woman aged 25-40 years with Graves' hyperthyroidism that later progressed to Graves' ophthalmopathy.

CDR3 in amino acids: CASTPPGEEQFF. In DNA, the CDR3 is TGTGCCAGCACCCCCCCCGGAGAAGAGCAGTTCTTC. This sequence joins TRBV12-3 or TRBV12-4 and TRBJ2-1; D call uncertain. This CDR3 has 12 amino acids. Trimming cost V 7 bases and J 10 bases, with 14 bases left between them.